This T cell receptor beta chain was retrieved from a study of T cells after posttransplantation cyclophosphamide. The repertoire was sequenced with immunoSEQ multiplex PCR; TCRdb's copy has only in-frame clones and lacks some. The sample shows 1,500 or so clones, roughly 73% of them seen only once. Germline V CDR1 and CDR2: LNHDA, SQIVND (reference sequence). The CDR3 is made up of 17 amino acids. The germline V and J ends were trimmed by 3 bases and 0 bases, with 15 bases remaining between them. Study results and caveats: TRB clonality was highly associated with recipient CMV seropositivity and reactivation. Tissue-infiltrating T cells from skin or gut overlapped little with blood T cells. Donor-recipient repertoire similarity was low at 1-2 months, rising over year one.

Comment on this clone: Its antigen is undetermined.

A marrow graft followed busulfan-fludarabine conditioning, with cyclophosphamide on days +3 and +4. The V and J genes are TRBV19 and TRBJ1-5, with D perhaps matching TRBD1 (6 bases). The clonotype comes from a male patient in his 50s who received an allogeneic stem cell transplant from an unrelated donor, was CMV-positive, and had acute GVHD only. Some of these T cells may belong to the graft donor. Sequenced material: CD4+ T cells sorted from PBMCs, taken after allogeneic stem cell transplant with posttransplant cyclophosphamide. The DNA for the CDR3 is TGTGCCAGTAGTATTACCCCGGACAGATATAGCAATCAGCCCCAGCATTTT. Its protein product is CASSITPDRYSNQPQHF. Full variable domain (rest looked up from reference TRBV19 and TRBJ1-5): DGGITQSPKYLFRKEGQNVTLSCEQNLNHDAMYWYRQDPGQGLRLIYYSQIVNDFQKGDIAEGYSVSREKKESFPLTVTSAQKNPTAFYLCASSITPDRYSNQPQHFGDGTRLSIL.